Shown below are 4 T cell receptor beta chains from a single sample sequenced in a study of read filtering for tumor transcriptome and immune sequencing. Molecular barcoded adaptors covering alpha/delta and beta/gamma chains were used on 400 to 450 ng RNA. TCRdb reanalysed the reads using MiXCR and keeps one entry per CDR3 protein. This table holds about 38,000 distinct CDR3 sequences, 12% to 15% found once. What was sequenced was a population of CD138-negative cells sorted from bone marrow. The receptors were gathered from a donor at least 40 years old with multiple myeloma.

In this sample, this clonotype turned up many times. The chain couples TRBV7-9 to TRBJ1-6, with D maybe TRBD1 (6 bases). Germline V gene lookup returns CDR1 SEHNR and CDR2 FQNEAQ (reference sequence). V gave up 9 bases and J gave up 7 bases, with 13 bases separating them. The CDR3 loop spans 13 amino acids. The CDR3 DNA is TGTGCCAGTGACACAGGGTCAAATTCACCCCTCCACTTT. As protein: CASDTGSNSPLHF.

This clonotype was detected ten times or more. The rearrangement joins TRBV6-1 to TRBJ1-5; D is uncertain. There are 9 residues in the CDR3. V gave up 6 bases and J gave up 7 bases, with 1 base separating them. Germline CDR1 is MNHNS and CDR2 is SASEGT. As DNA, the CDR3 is TGTGCCAGCAGCCAGCCCCAGCATTTT. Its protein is CASSQPQHF.

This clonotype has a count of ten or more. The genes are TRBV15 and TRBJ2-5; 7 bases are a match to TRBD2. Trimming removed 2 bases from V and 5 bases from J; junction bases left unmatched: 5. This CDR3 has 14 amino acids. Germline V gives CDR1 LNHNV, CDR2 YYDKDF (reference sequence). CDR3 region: CATSRFAGEETQYF. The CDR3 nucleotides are TGTGCCACCAGCAGATTCGCGGGGGAGGAGACCCAGTACTTC.

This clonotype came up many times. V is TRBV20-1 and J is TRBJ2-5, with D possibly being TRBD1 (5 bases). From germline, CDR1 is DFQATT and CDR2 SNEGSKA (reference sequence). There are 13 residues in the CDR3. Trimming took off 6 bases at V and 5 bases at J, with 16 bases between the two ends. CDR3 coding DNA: TGCAGTGCAAGCCCGGGCAAGGGGGAGACCCAGTACTTC. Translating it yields CSASPGKGETQYF.